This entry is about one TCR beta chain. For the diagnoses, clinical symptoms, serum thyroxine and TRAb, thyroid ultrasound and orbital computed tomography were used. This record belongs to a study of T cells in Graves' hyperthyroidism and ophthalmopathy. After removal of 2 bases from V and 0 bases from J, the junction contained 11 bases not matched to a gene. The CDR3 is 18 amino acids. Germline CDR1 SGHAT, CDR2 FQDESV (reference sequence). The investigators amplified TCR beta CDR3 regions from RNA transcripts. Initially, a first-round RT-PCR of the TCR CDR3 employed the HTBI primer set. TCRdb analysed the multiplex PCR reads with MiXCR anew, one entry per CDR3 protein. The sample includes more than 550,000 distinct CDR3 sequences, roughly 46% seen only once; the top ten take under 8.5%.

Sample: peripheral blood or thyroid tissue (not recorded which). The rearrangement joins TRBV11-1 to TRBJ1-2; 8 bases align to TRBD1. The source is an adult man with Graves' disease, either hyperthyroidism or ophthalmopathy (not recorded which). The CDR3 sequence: CASSLNFAGGTANYGYTF. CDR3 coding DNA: TGTGCCAGCAGCTTAAACTTCGCAGGGGGCACTGCTAACTATGGCTACACCTTC.